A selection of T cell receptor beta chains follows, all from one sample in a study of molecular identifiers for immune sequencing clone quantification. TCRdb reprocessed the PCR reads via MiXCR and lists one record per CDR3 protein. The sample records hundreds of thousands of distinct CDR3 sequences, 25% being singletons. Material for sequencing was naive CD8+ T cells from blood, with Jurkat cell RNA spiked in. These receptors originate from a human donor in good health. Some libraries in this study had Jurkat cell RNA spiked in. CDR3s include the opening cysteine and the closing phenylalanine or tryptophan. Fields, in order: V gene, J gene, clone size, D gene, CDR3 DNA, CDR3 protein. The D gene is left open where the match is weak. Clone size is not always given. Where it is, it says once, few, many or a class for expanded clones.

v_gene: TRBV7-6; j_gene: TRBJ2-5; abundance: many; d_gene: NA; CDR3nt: TGTGCCAGTAGAAGGGCTCCCCTGGACCAAGAGACCCAGTACTTC; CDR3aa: CASRRAPLDQETQYF
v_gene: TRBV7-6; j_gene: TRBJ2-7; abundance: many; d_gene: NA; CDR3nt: TGTGCCAGCAGTTTGCAGGACTCCTACGAGCAGTACTTC; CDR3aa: CASSLQDSYEQYF
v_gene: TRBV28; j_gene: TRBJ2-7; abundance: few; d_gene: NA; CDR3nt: TGTGCCAGCAGTCCCCTTTTTTTAAGTAACTACGAGCAGTACTTC; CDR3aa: CASSPLFLSNYEQYF
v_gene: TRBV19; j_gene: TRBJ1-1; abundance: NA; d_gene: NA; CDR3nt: TGTGCCAGTAGTAGCGGGCCCCTACCCACTGAAGCTTTCTTT; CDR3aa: CASSSGPLPTEAFF
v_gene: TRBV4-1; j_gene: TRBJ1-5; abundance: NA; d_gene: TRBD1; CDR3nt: TGCGCCAGCAGCCAAGAGGACAGGGTCAATCAGCCCCGGCATTTT; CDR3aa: CASSQEDRVNQPRHF
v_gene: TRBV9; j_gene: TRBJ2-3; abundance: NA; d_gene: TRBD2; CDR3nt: TGTGCCAGCAGCGGAGTAAGGACTAGCGGGGGGGCCGTTATCCGCACAGATACGCAGTATTTT; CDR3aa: CASSGVRTSGGAVIRTDTQYF
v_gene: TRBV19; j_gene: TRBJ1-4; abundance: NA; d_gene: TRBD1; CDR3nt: TGTGCCAGTAGGACAGGGGCGCTTGAAAAACTGTTTTTT; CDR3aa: CASRTGALEKLFF
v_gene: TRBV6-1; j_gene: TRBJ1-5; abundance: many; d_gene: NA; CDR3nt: TGTGCCAGCAGAACAGTAGGCCGAAATCAGCCCCAGCATTTT; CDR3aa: CASRTVGRNQPQHF
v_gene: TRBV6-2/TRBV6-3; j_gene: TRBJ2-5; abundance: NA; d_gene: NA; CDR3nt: TGTGCCAGCACACCTCGAACGGATAACCGGGGTCTCCAAGAGACCCCGTACTTC; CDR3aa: CASTPRTDNRGLQETPYF
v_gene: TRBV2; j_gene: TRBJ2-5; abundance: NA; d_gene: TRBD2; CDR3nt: TGTGCCAGTGCGGGGGTTCAAGAGACCCAGTACTTC; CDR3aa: CASAGVQETQYF
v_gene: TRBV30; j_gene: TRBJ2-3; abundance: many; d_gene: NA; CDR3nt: TGTGCCTGGAGTGCAGGGAACACAGATACGCAGTATTTT; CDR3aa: CAWSAGNTDTQYF
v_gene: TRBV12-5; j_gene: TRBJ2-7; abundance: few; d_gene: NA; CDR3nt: TGTGCTAGTGGAAGGGACACCCTATCGTGGGAGCAGTACTTC; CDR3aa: CASGRDTLSWEQYF
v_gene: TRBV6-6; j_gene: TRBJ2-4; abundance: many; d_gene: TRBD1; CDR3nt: TGTGCCAGCAGCACAACAGGGGGGTTAGCCAAAAACATTCAGTACTTC; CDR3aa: CASSTTGGLAKNIQYF
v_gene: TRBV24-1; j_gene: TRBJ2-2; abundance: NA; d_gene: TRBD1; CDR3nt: TGTACCACCAGTGATCAGGGGGAAAACACCGGGGAGCTGTTTTTT; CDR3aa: CTTSDQGENTGELFF
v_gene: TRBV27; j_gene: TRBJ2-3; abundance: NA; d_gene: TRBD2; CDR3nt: TGTGCCAGCAGCGGACTAGCGTTCACAGATACGCAGTATTTT; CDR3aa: CASSGLAFTDTQYF
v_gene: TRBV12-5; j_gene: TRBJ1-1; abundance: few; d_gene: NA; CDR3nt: TGTGCTAGTGGTTTGTACGGGGGGGCCACTGAAGCTTTCTTT; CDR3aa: CASGLYGGATEAFF
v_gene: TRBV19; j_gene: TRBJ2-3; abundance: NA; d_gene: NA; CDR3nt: TGTGCCAGTAGTACGGACACGGGGAGTTATACGCAGTATTTT; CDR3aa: CASSTDTGSYTQYF
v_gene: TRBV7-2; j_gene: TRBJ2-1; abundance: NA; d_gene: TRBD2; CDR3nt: TGTGCCAGCAGCTTGACACTAGCGGGAGTGGAGCAGTTCTTC; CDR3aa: CASSLTLAGVEQFF
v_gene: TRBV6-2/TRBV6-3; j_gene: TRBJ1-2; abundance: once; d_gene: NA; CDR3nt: TGTGCCAGCAGTTTGAGTCGACCGGGGGGCGTTTATGGCTACACCTTC; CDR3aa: CASSLSRPGGVYGYTF
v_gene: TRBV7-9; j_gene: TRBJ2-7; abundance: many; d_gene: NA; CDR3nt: TGTGCCAGCAGCTTAGATGGCCAGGGAGTGGGGGAGCAGTACTTC; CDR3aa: CASSLDGQGVGEQYF
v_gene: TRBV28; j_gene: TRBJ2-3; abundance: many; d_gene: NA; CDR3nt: TGTGCCAGCAGTTTAACAGGGAGACGGACAGATACGCAGTATTTT; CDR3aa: CASSLTGRRTDTQYF
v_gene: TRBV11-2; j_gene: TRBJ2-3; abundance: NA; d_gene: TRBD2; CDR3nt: TGTGCCAGCAGCTTAAGCCTAGCGGGAGAGACAGATACGCAGTATTTT; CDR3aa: CASSLSLAGETDTQYF
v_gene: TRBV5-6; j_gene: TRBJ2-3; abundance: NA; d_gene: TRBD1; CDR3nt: TGTGCCAGCAACCCGGGCCCGGGGACAGCAAACACAGATACGCAGTATTTT; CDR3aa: CASNPGPGTANTDTQYF
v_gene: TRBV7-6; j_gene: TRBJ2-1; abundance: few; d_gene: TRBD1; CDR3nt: TGTGCCAGCAGCCGGACAGGGGGCGGTGGCGATGAGCAGTTCTTC; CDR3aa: CASSRTGGGGDEQFF
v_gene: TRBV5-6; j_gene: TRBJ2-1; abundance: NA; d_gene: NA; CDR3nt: TGTGCCAGCAGCTTGGTTCCTTGGGAGCAGTTCTTC; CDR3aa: CASSLVPWEQFF
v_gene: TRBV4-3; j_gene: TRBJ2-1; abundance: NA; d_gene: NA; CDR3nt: TGCGCCACCAGCCAAGATTTCGTCCCGGGGTTTGAGCAGTTCTTC; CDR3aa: CATSQDFVPGFEQFF
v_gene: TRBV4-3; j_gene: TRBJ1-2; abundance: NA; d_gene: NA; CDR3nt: TGCGCCAGCAGCCAAGGGTCAGGGGAAGGGAACTATGGCTACACCTTC; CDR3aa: CASSQGSGEGNYGYTF
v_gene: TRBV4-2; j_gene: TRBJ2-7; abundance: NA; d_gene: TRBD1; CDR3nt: TGTGCCAGCAGCTACAGAGGGGAGACAGGGCCCACCTACGAGCAGTACTTC; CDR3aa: CASSYRGETGPTYEQYF
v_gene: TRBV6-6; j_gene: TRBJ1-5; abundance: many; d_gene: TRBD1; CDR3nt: TGTGCCAGCAGTTACCCGGACAGGGCTAGCAATCAGCCCCAGCATTTT; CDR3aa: CASSYPDRASNQPQHF
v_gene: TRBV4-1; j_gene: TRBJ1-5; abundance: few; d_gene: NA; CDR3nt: TGCGCCAGCAGCCCGTTGAGGGGAGGGCAGCCCCAGCATTTT; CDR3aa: CASSPLRGGQPQHF
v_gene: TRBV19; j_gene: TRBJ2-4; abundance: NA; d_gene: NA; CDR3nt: TGTGCCAGTAGTATAGTTGCAGGTCCCGGTCAGTACTTC; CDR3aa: CASSIVAGPGQYF
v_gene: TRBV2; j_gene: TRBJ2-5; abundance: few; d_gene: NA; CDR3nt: TGTGCCAGCAGTGAAAACAAGGCGGGGGAGACCCAGTACTTC; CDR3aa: CASSENKAGETQYF
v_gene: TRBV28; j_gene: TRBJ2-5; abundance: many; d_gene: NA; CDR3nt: TGTGCCAGCAGTTTCCTCCCGGAGACCCAGTACTTC; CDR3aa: CASSFLPETQYF
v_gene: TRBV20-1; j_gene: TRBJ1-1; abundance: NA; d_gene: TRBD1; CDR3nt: TGCAGTGCTAGAGAATGGACAGGTGGAGGGCCTGTAGCTTTCTTT; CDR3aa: CSAREWTGGGPVAFF
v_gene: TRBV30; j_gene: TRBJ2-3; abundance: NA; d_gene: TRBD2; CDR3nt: TGTGCCTGGAATACGATTAGCGGGAGTTTAGATACGCCGTATTTT; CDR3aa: CAWNTISGSLDTPYF
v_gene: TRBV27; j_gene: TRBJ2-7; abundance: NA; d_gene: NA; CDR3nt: TGTGCCAGCAGCGCCGGGGGACACATCCTTCTTCGGGAGCAGTACTTC; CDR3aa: CASSAGGHILLREQYF
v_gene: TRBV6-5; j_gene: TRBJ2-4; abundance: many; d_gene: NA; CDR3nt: TGTGCCAGCAGTTATGGGGTAGACCTAGCCAAAAACATTCAGTACTTC; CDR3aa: CASSYGVDLAKNIQYF
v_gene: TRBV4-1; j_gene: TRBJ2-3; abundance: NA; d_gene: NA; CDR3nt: TGCGCCAGCAGCCAGACAAGGTATAGCACAGATACGCAGTATTTT; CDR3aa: CASSQTRYSTDTQYF
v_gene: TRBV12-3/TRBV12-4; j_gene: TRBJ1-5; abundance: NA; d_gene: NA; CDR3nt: TGTGCCAGCAGTTGGTCTGGGGGAGGAGGCAATCAGCCCCAGCATTTT; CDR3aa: CASSWSGGGGNQPQHF
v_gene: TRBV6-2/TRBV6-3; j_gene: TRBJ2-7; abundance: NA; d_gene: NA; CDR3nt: TGTGCCAGCAGTTACGTTCGGGGTGCAGCGGGCGAGCAGTACTTC; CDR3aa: CASSYVRGAAGEQYF
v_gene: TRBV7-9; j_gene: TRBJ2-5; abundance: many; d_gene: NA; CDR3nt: TGTGCCAGCAGCCCATACGAGACCCAGTACTTC; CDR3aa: CASSPYETQYF
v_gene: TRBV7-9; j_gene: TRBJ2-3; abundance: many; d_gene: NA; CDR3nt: TGTGCCAGCAGCCCACCCGGGGGCGTTAGCACAGATACGCAGTATTTT; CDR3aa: CASSPPGGVSTDTQYF
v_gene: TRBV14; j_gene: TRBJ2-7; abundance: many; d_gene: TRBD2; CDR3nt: TGTGCCAGCAGCCGGGCGCGGGAGGGCTACGAGCAGTACTTC; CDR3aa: CASSRAREGYEQYF
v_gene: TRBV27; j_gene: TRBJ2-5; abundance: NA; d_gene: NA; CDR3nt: TGTGCCAGCAGTTTATCGCACCCAGAGACCCAGTACTTC; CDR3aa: CASSLSHPETQYF
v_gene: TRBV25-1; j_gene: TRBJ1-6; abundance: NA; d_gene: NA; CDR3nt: TGTGCCAGCAGTTCAGAGATTAATTCACCCCTCCACTTT; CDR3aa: CASSSEINSPLHF
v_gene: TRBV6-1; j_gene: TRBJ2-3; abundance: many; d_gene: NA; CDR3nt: TGTGCCAGCAGTACCGGGACCATTAGCACAGATACGCAGTATTTT; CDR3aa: CASSTGTISTDTQYF
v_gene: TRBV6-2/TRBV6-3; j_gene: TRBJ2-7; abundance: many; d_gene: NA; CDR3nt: TGTGCCAGCAGTTTGACAGAGAACTACGAGCAGTACTTC; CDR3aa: CASSLTENYEQYF
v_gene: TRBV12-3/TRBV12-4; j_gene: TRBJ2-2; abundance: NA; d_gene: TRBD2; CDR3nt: TGTGCCAGCAGTTTGTGGCTAGCGGGGTCGGTTACCGGGGAGCTGTTTTTT; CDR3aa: CASSLWLAGSVTGELFF
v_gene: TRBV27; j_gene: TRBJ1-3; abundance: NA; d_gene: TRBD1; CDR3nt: TGTGCCAGCAGTCCAGGACAGGGGGTTGGCACCATATATTTT; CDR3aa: CASSPGQGVGTIYF
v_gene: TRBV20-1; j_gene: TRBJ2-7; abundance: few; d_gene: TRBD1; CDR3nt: TGCAGTGCTAGAGTATGGGGACAGGGCGTATACGAGCAGTACTTC; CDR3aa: CSARVWGQGVYEQYF
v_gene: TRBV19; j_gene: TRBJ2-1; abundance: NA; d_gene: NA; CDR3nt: TGTGCCAGTAGTTTCTTCTCTACTGGCGATGAGCAGTTCTTC; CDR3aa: CASSFFSTGDEQFF
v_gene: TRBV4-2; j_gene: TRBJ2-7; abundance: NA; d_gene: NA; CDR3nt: TGTGCCAGCAGCCAGGAGGGGGCCTACGAGCAGTACTTC; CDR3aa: CASSQEGAYEQYF
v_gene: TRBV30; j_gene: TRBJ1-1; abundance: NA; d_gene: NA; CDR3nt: TGTGCCGCCCCGGGCAGGGGCTCCGAAGCTTTCTTT; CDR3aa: CAAPGRGSEAFF